These 3 T cell receptor beta chains originate from one sample sequenced in a study of CD4 and CD8 cells across lung adenocarcinoma regions. One entry per CDR3 protein, called by TCRdb with MiXCR from the PCR reads. The repertoire holds some 7,200 distinct CDR3 sequences, approximately 50% seen once, with 24% in the top ten. Sequenced sample: CD4+ T cells from the center of a lung tumor. Receptors were obtained from a female donor with lung adenocarcinoma. The CD4 and CD8 labels of this study may be unreliable.

This clonotype was detected only a few times. The rearrangement joins TRBV5-1 to TRBJ1-1; no firm D call. Trimming stripped 7 bases from V and 0 bases from J, with 25 bases between. The CDR3 consists of 18 residues. Per germline, CDR1 SGHRS and CDR2 YFSETQ. In DNA, the CDR3 is TGCGCCAGCCGTCTTCGGGTTAGTACGGGGAATCTGAACACTGAAGCTTTCTTT. Its translation: CASRLRVSTGNLNTEAFF.

This clonotype was detected a few times. V gene TRBV6-1 combines with J gene TRBJ2-1, with D possibly TRBD2 on 5 matching bases. The J call may be mistaken, given a closer DNA end match to TRBJ2-7. Germline V gives CDR1 MNHNS, CDR2 SASEGT. This CDR3 is 16 amino acids long. As DNA, the CDR3 is TGTGCCAGCAGTGCGGAGCGGCCGTGGTTCGACTACGAGCAGTACGTC. Its protein is CASSAERPWFDYEQYV.

The V call is TRBV9, the J call TRBJ1-2, with 7 bases fitting TRBD1. CDR3 size: 15 residues. The germline V gene has CDR1 SGDLS and CDR2 YYNGEE. Trimming at V came to 4 bases and at J to 3 bases, leaving 9 bases not matched to a gene. CDR3 residues: CASSPRQGWDYGYTF. CDR3 bases: TGTGCCAGCAGCCCCCGACAGGGTTGGGACTATGGCTACACCTTC.